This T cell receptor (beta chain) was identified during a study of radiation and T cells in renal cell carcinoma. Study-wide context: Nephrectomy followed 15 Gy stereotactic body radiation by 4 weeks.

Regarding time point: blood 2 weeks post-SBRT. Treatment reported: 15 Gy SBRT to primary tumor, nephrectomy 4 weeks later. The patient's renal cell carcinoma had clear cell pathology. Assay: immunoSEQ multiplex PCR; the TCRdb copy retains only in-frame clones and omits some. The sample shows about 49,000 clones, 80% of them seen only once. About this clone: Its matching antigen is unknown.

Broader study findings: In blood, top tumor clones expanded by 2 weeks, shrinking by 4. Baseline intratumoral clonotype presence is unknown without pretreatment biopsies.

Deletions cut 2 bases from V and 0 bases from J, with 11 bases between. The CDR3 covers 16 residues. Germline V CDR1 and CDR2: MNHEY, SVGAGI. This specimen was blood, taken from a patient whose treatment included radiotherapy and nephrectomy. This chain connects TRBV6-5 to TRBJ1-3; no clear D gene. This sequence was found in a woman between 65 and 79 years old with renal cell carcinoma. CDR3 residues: CASSYSRGRSGNTIYF. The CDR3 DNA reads TGTGCCAGCAGTTACAGCCGGGGTCGCTCTGGAAACACCATATATTTT.